The text below deals with one T cell receptor (beta chain). These data come from a study of control samples from healthy donors and cancer patients. Sequencing was performed with immunoSEQ multiplex PCR; in TCRdb, only in-frame clones are kept and a portion is missing. Its clone listing holds roughly 200,000 clones. The V gene lost 2 bases and the J gene lost 10 bases, with 10 bases spanning the gap. The CDR3 covers 12 residues. Germline CDR1 SGHDT, CDR2 YYEEEE. The sequence came from a woman in her thirties in good health. Sequencing was carried out using blood. The chain joins TRBV5-6 to TRBJ2-1; weak D call: TRBD2 (5 bases). The DNA of the CDR3 is TGTGCCAGCAGCTTAGGTCCGGGGGAGCAGTTCTTC. Amino acids: CASSLGPGEQFF.